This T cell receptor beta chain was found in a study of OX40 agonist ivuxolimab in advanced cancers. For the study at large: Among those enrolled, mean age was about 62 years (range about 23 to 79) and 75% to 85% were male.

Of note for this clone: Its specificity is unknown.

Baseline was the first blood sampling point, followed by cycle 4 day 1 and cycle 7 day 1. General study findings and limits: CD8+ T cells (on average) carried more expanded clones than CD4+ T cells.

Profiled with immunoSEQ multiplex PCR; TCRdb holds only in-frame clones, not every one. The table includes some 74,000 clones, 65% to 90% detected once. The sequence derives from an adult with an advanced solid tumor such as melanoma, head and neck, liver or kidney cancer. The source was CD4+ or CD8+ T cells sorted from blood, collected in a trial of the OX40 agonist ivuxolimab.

This chain's CDR3 is CASSLGGNPGNTIYF. CDR3 bases: TGTGCCAGCAGCTTAGGGGGGAATCCTGGAAACACCATATATTTT. The chain joins TRBV7-6 to TRBJ1-3; a weak D match, TRBD1 (5 bases). Germline V gives CDR1 SGHVS, CDR2 FNYEAQ. Trimming pared 1 base from V and 2 bases from J, leaving 9 bases between. The CDR3 spans 15 residues.